This T cell receptor (beta chain) was found in a study of shared clonotypes between healthy human individuals. Assay execution took place at the deep level. Method: immunoSEQ multiplex PCR; TCRdb's copy keeps in-frame clones and lacks some. The sample has nearly 600,000 clones; around 95% are singletons. V gave up 3 bases and J gave up 4 bases, with 13 bases separating them. This CDR3 region has 13 residues. Per the germline V gene, CDR1 is GTSNPN and CDR2 is SVGIG (reference sequence). CD45RO-negative, CCR7-selected cells formed the naive CD8 fraction, which excluded terminally differentiated effector memory CD45RA+ cells.

The material sequenced was naive CD8+ T cells sorted from blood. The V and J genes are TRBV30 and TRBJ2-7; D is perhaps TRBD1 (6 bases). The sequence came from a woman aged 25 to 39 in good health. As DNA, the CDR3 is TGTGCCTGGAGCGCGCTCAGGGGTTACGAGCAGTACTTC. Translating it yields CAWSALRGYEQYF.